This passage covers 27 T cell receptor beta chains from one sample sequenced in a study of T cells in Graves' hyperthyroidism and ophthalmopathy. Amplification targeted TCR beta CDR3 regions from RNA transcripts. The HTBI set primed first-round TCR CDR3 RT-PCR. TCRdb redid the calling of the multiplex PCR reads with MiXCR, one entry per CDR3 protein. The repertoire includes some 460,000 distinct CDR3 sequences, 15% to 19% of them detected once, and 13% to 15% sits in the top ten. Sequenced sample: blood. All receptors derive from a woman aged 18-29 years with Graves' hyperthyroidism.

The chain has TRBV20-1 and TRBJ1-5; no firm D call. CDR1 DFQATT and CDR2 SNEGSKA come from the germline V gene (reference sequence). CDR3 size: 15 residues. Trimming shortened V by 0 bases and J by 6 bases, and 15 bases separated the two germline ends. The CDR3 DNA reads TGCAGTGCTAGAGATCAAGGGAGAGGGAGTCAGCCCCAGCATTTT. It yields the protein CSARDQGRGSQPQHF.

Remarks on this clonotype: A much larger clonotype is one base distant, so this may be a read error. The J gene is TRBJ1-1, the V gene TRBV20-1; D unclear. Per the germline V gene, CDR1 is DFQATT and CDR2 is SNEGSKA (reference sequence). There are 9 residues in the CDR3. The CDR3 region is CNALAEAFF. CDR3 sequence (DNA): TGCAATGCTTTGGCTGAAGCTTTCTTT.

This clonotype was observed at least ten times. The chain employs TRBV7-3 and TRBJ1-1; a weak D match, TRBD1 (5 bases). Germline CDR1 reads SGHTA; CDR2 reads FQGTGA. The CDR3 runs 17 residues. Between the trimmed V and J ends, which lost 1 base and 0 bases, there was a span of 15 bases. The chain's CDR3 is CASSLNGAFIMNTEAFF. Written as DNA, the CDR3 is TGTGCCAGCAGCTTAAACGGGGCATTTATCATGAACACTGAAGCTTTCTTT. Combining the CDR3 with reference TRBV7-3 and TRBJ1-1 gives the whole variable domain GAGVSQTPSNKVTEKGKYVELRCDPISGHTALYWYRQSLGQGPEFLIYFQGTGAADDSGLPNDRFFAVRPEGSVSTLKIQRTERGDSAVYLCASSLNGAFIMNTEAFFGQGTRLTVV.

The chain couples TRBV27 to TRBJ1-6; TRBD1 matches 7 bases. This CDR3 has 15 amino acids. Trimming removed 5 bases from V and 4 bases from J; junction bases left unmatched: 5. Germline loops: CDR1 MNHEY, CDR2 SMNVEV (reference sequence). CDR3 residues: CASSPMGQYNSPLHF. The CDR3 DNA reads TGTGCCAGCAGTCCAATGGGACAGTATAATTCACCCCTCCACTTT.

The table lists this clonotype with many counts. The rearrangement joins TRBV20-1 to TRBJ2-1, with D perhaps assigned TRBD1 or TRBD2 (5 bases each). The germline gives CDR1 DFQATT, CDR2 SNEGSKA (reference sequence). V was cut by 8 bases and J by 10 bases, with 18 bases left in between. The CDR3 is 12 amino acids. CDR3 coding DNA: TGCAGTACCCCCGTCGGGGCTAAGGAGCAGTTCTTC. This codes for CSTPVGAKEQFF.

There are many counts of this clonotype. This chain uses TRBV6-2 or TRBV6-3 with TRBJ2-1; 10 nucleotides line up with TRBD2. This CDR3 comprises 17 residues. The V gene's germline CDR1 is MNHEY and CDR2 SVGEGT. V shed 4 bases, J shed 4 bases, and the junction held 10 bases outside the gene matches. The CDR3 loop is CASSFQAGGPQYNEQFF. CDR3 bases: TGTGCCAGCAGTTTTCAAGCGGGAGGGCCGCAGTACAATGAGCAGTTCTTC.

This clonotype appeared many times. The chain is built from TRBV5-1 and TRBJ2-1; 10 positions agree with TRBD1. The CDR3 runs 15 residues. The J segment lost 1 base and the V segment lost 4 bases, leaving 2 bases of the junction unmatched. The germline V gene has CDR1 SGHRS and CDR2 YFSETQ. The CDR3 coding sequence is TGCGCCAGCAGCAAGGGACAGGGGTCCTACAATGAGCAGTTCTTC. This gives the protein CASSKGQGSYNEQFF.

This clonotype was seen many times. V is TRBV10-3 and J is TRBJ1-1; possibly TRBD1 for D (5 bases). V lost 6 bases and J lost 1, with 9 bases in between. Per the germline V gene, CDR1 is ENHRY and CDR2 is SYGVKD. The CDR3 totals 13 residues. The CDR3 DNA reads TGTGCCATCAGGGGGACGGCGAACACTGAAGCTTTCTTT. This gives the protein CAIRGTANTEAFF.

The V call is TRBV4-3, the J call TRBJ2-1; 11 positions agree with TRBD2. The CDR3 is 16 amino acids. J lost 5 bases, V lost 3 bases, and 6 bases had no gene match. Germline V gene data show CDR1 as LGHNA and CDR2 as YSLEER. The CDR3 here is CASSHSTSGVNNEQFF. The CDR3 DNA follows: TGCGCCAGCAGCCATTCGACTAGCGGGGTAAACAATGAGCAGTTCTTC.

V usage is TRBV6-6 and J usage is TRBJ1-2; D is perhaps TRBD1 (5 bases). The germline V gene encodes CDR1 MNHNY and CDR2 SVGAGI (reference sequence). The CDR3 is 16 amino acids. V was pared by 0 bases and J by 5 bases, with 16 bases between. This CDR3 is CASSYSTGGGTYGYTF. The CDR3 DNA is TGTGCCAGCAGTTACTCGACCGGTGGGGGAACTTATGGCTACACCTTC.

This rearrangement joins TRBV7-6 to TRBJ2-3, with TRBD1 identical over 7 bases. The CDR3 has 14 amino acids. V shed 4 bases and J 3 bases; nucleotides not matched to a gene: 4. Germline assignment: CDR1 SGHVS and CDR2 FNYEAQ. DNA of the CDR3: TGTGCCAGCAGCTCTAGCAGGGGGACAGATACGCAGTATTTT. Translated: CASSSSRGTDTQYF.

Note on this clonotype: A read error may be the cause here, since a much bigger clone is one base away. This chain connects TRBV5-1 to TRBJ2-1; D possibly corresponds to TRBD2 (7 bases). CDR1 is SGHRS, CDR2 YFSETQ, per germline. This CDR3 is 17 amino acids long. The CDR3 DNA sequence: TGCGCCAGCAGCTTGGGACTGGGGGGGGGCTCCTACAATGAGCAGTCCTTC. Its translation is CASSLGLGGGSYNEQSF.

This clonotype showed up just a few times. V usage is TRBV19 and J usage is TRBJ2-1; D possibly corresponds to TRBD1 (6 bases). The V gene's germline CDR1 is LNHDA and CDR2 SQIVND (reference sequence). The CDR3 is 11 residues long. The V and J ends lost 3 bases and 13 bases respectively, with 10 bases between them. CDR3 bases: TGTGCCAGTAGTATGACAGGCGCTCAGTTCTTC. It encodes CASSMTGAQFF.

This clonotype was counted between two and nine times. CDR3 sequence reads: CASSIEGATGELFF. The CDR3 DNA reads as TGTGCCAGTAGTATCGAGGGGGCCACCGGGGAGCTGTTTTTT. V and J are TRBV19 and TRBJ2-2; 7 nucleotides line up with TRBD1. CDR1 and CDR2 from the germline V gene are LNHDA and SQIVND (reference sequence). Trimming cost V 3 bases and J 4 bases; bases outside gene matches: 2. The length of the CDR3 is 14 residues.

The V gene is TRBV6-1, the J gene TRBJ2-2; D is undetermined. The V gene lost 11 bases and the J gene lost 7 bases, with 8 bases spanning the gap. Germline CDR1 is MNHNS and CDR2 is SASEGT. This CDR3 comprises 10 residues. The CDR3 is CAAKGGELFF. CDR3 DNA: TGTGCCGCCAAAGGCGGGGAGCTGTTTTTT.

This clonotype was recorded a few times. CDR3 loop: CASSFRTGTSGGNEQFF. CDR3 nucleotides: TGTGCCAGCAGCTTCCGTACTGGGACTAGCGGGGGGAATGAGCAGTTCTTC. This chain connects TRBV7-8 to TRBJ2-1; 15 nucleotides align to TRBD2. The length of the CDR3 is 17 residues. J gave up 7 bases and V 3 bases, and 7 bases lay outside the gene matches. CDR1 SGHVS and CDR2 FQNEAQ come from the germline V gene.

Ten or more counts support this clonotype. J is TRBJ1-1 and V is TRBV18, with a tentative D call TRBD1 (5 bases). Trimming removed 3 bases from V and 3 bases from J, with 11 bases in between. The CDR3 runs to 14 residues. Per the germline V gene, CDR1 is KGHSH and CDR2 is LQKENI. The CDR3 sequence: CASSPPGGYTEAFF. CDR3 in DNA: TGTGCCAGCTCACCCCCCGGGGGGTACACTGAAGCTTTCTTT.

The chain couples TRBV6-5 to TRBJ2-1, with unresolved D. The CDR3 runs 15 residues. The V gene lost 2 bases and the J gene lost 2 bases, with 10 bases spanning the gap. In germline, CDR1 is MNHEY, CDR2 SVGAGI. The CDR3: CASSYNLLPYNEQFF. DNA for the CDR3: TGTGCCAGCAGTTACAACCTTTTACCCTACAATGAGCAGTTCTTC.

The chain joins TRBV6-1 to TRBJ1-1, with D unclear. Deletions cut 11 bases from V and 2 bases from J, with 9 bases between. The CDR3 has 11 amino acids. CDR1 is MNHNS and CDR2 is SASEGT in the germline V gene. This chain's CDR3 is CAYRLNTEAFF. Written as DNA, the CDR3 is TGTGCCTATCGATTAAACACTGAAGCTTTCTTT.

This clonotype came up many times. The chain's CDR3 is CASSSDQRTQYF. DNA of the CDR3: TGCGCCAGCAGCTCGGACCAGAGGACCCAGTACTTC. This rearrangement joins TRBV5-1 to TRBJ2-5; D unresolved. CDR1 and CDR2 (germline): SGHRS, YFSETQ. Deletions cut 3 bases from V and 7 bases from J, with 10 bases between. This CDR3 spans 12 amino acids.

On this clonotype itself: A much larger clonotype is one base distant, so this may be a read error. The V and J genes are TRBV20-1 and TRBJ2-7; TRBD2 might be the D (5 bases). This CDR3 contains 15 residues. With 0 bases removed from V and 3 bases from J, the gap between germline ends came to 15 bases. Germline-derived CDR1 and CDR2 are DFQATT and SNEGSKA (reference sequence). CDR3 DNA: TGCAGTGCTAGAGACTACGGGTCGGAGGTCTACGAGCAGTACTTC. Protein product: CSARDYGSEVYEQYF.

The gene calls are TRBV4-1 and TRBJ2-3, with a weak D call TRBD1 (5 bases). Trimming took off 2 bases at V and 5 bases at J, with 14 bases between the two ends. CDR3 size: 15 residues. Germline V gene lookup returns CDR1 MGHRA and CDR2 YSYEKL. CDR3 bases: TGCGCCAGCAGCCAACTAGGGGCCTGGCTAGATACGCAGTATTTT. Translated, it gives CASSQLGAWLDTQYF.

There are many counts of this clonotype. The chain combines TRBV2 with TRBJ2-3, with TRBD2 identical over 11 bases. The V segment lost 4 bases and the J segment 4 bases; nucleotides outside the gene matches: 4. Germline loops: CDR1 SNHLY, CDR2 FYNNEI. This CDR3 region has 15 residues. CDR3 amino acids: CASSAELAGADTQYF. As DNA, the CDR3 is TGTGCCAGCAGTGCGGAACTAGCGGGAGCAGATACGCAGTATTTT. Full variable domain (missing parts from reference TRBV2 and TRBJ2-3): EPEVTQTPSHQVTQMGQEVILRCVPISNHLYFYWYRQILGQKVEFLVSFYNNEISEKSEIFDDQFSVERPDGSNFTLKIRSTKLEDSAMYFCASSAELAGADTQYFGPGTRLTVL.

This clonotype was seen ten or more times. The chain uses TRBV20-1 and TRBJ2-7; 11 bases align to TRBD1. The trim removed 6 bases at V and 2 bases at J, leaving 3 bases unmatched. The CDR3 spans 13 residues. Per the germline V gene, CDR1 is DFQATT and CDR2 is SNEGSKA (reference sequence). The DNA of the CDR3 is TGCAGTGCCCAGGGACAGGGGGCCTACGAGCAGTACTTC. It specifies CSAQGQGAYEQYF.

The CDR3 sequence is CASSSDRYYEQFF. The CDR3 DNA sequence: TGTGCCAGCAGTTCCGACAGATACTATGAGCAGTTCTTC. This rearrangement joins TRBV6-2 or TRBV6-3 to TRBJ2-1; TRBD1 might be the D (5 bases). V was trimmed by 4 bases and J by 8 bases, leaving 12 bases between them. Germline values: CDR1 MNHEY, CDR2 SVGEGT. The CDR3 extends over 13 amino acids.

Only a few counts were recorded for this clonotype. The chain has TRBV20-1 and TRBJ2-4; D remains unclear. Germline lookup yields CDR1 DFQATT and CDR2 SNEGSKA (reference sequence). V was clipped by 8 bases and J by 0 bases, with 14 bases between them. The CDR3 has 14 amino acids. CDR3 in DNA: TGCAGTTTGAGGACGCCACTAGCCAAAAACATTCAGTACTTC. It yields the protein CSLRTPLAKNIQYF.

The sample holds a few counts of this clonotype. The chain couples TRBV10-3 to TRBJ1-5; 7 nucleotides align to TRBD1. Per germline, CDR1 ENHRY and CDR2 SYGVKD. V trimming: 0 bases; J trimming: 7 bases; junction bases outside the gene matches: 6. The CDR3 is made up of 15 amino acids. In nucleotides, the CDR3 is TGTGCCATCAGTGAGTCGAGGAGGGGGCAGCAGCCCCAGCATTTT. Its translation is CAISESRRGQQPQHF.